The next 31 T cell receptor beta chains were all read from a single sample in a study of response to subunit inactivated influenza vaccine. TCRdb processed the RT-PCR reads anew with MiXCR; each CDR3 protein has one entry. The table includes about 180,000 distinct CDR3 sequences, around a tenth detected once. Specimen: CD8+ T cells sorted from PBMCs, collected less than 25 months after vaccination. These TCRs come from a man between 50 and 69 years old who received an inactivated influenza vaccine.

A few counts support this clonotype. Given a much more abundant clone one base away, this may be a read error. The chain employs TRBV6-4 and TRBJ2-3, with 13 positions matching TRBD2. This CDR3 is built from 16 residues. The germline CDR1 and CDR2 sequences are MRHNA and SNTAGT. Trimming at V came to 3 bases and at J to 0 bases, leaving 0 bases not matched to a gene. Here the CDR3 reads CASSELAGGSTDTQYF. CDR3 nucleotides: TGTGCCAGCAGTGAACTAGCGGGAGGGAGCACAGATACGCAGTATTTT.

This clonotype is medium-sized within its sample. The rearrangement joins TRBV24-1 to TRBJ2-7; D call uncertain. V lost 4 bases and J 2 bases, leaving 8 bases between the germline ends. CDR3 length: 13 amino acids. Germline assignment: CDR1 KGHDR and CDR2 SFDVKD. DNA for the CDR3: TGTGCCACCAGTGAGGCCGGTACCTACGAGCAGTACTTC. Its translation is CATSEAGTYEQYF.

The rearrangement uses TRBV27 and TRBJ2-1, with a possible D match to TRBD2 (6 bases). Trimming stripped 6 bases from V and 5 bases from J, with 23 bases between. Per germline, CDR1 MNHEY and CDR2 SMNVEV (reference sequence). This CDR3 spans 17 amino acids. CDR3 amino acids: CASSPGTGWTTNNEQFF. The CDR3 nucleotides are TGTGCCAGCAGCCCCGGGACGGGATGGACTACAAACAATGAGCAGTTCTTC.

This clonotype was counted at least ten times. The V gene is TRBV12-3 or TRBV12-4, the J gene TRBJ1-1; D is perhaps TRBD1 (5 bases). This CDR3 contains 13 residues. V lost 4 bases to trimming and J lost 1 base, with 7 bases between them. The CDR3 protein is CASSYTGNTEAFF. DNA for the CDR3: TGTGCCAGCAGTTACACAGGGAACACTGAAGCTTTCTTT.

J is TRBJ2-1 and V is TRBV9; TRBD1 might be the D (6 bases). Trimming left V 0 bases short and J 2 bases short, with 15 bases between. The CDR3 has 17 amino acids. Per germline, CDR1 SGDLS and CDR2 YYNGEE. CDR3: CASSVGMWGTPYNEQFF. CDR3 bases: TGTGCCAGCAGCGTAGGTATGTGGGGGACACCCTACAATGAGCAGTTCTTC.

A few counts support this clonotype. J is TRBJ1-2 and V is TRBV6-1; the D gene is possibly TRBD1 (5 bases). This CDR3 is 15 amino acids long. V lost 5 bases and J lost 7, with 20 bases in between. CDR1 is MNHNS and CDR2 is SASEGT in the germline V gene. The CDR3 region is CASSLPGRGLIGYTF. For the CDR3, the DNA is TGTGCCAGCAGTCTCCCAGGGAGAGGGCTGATTGGCTACACCTTC.

The J gene is TRBJ2-7, the V gene TRBV20-1; D unresolved. Trimming pared 6 bases from V and 1 base from J, leaving 13 bases between. There are 13 residues in the CDR3. The germline gives CDR1 DFQATT, CDR2 SNEGSKA (reference sequence). The CDR3 region is CSASPRASYEQYF. The CDR3 DNA sequence: TGCAGTGCGAGCCCCCGGGCTTCCTACGAGCAGTACTTC.

This clonotype appeared a few times. This chain uses TRBV5-6 with TRBJ2-7, with unresolved D. V shed 0 bases and J shed 3 bases, with 7 bases lying between them. This CDR3 spans 13 amino acids. Per germline, CDR1 SGHDT and CDR2 YYEEEE. Here the CDR3 DNA reads TGTGCCAGCAGCTTGGACAATTTCTACGAGCAGTACTTC. Amino acid sequence: CASSLDNFYEQYF. The full variable domain, in which reference TRBV5-6 and TRBJ2-7 provide the parts outside the CDR3, is DAGVTQSPTHLIKTRGQQVTLRCSPKSGHDTVSWYQQALGQGPQFIFQYYEEEERQRGNFPDRFSGHQFPNYSSELNVNALLLGDSALYLCASSLDNFYEQYFGPGTRLTVT.

At least ten counts were recorded for this clonotype. For the CDR3, the DNA is TGTGCCAGCAGTTTAAAGGACAACCTAGGGACCCAGTACTTC. This codes for CASSLKDNLGTQYF. This chain uses TRBV12-3 or TRBV12-4 with TRBJ2-5; perhaps TRBD1 as D (5 bases). There are 14 residues in the CDR3. V dropped 2 bases and J dropped 7 bases, with 14 bases sitting between them.

The rearrangement joins TRBV20-1 to TRBJ2-7; TRBD1 is a possible D gene (5 bases). V lost 0 bases, J lost 3 bases, and 9 bases lay in between. Germline V gene lookup returns CDR1 DFQATT and CDR2 SNEGSKA (reference sequence). The CDR3 runs 13 residues. The CDR3 sequence: CSAREAGFYEQYF. DNA for the CDR3: TGCAGTGCTAGAGAGGCAGGGTTCTACGAGCAGTACTTC.

The chain links TRBV20-1 to TRBJ2-1; 7 bases align to TRBD2. In germline, CDR1 is DFQATT, CDR2 SNEGSKA (reference sequence). The junction had 3 bases not matched to a gene; V was cut back by 0 bases and J by 4 bases. The CDR3 totals 14 residues. The CDR3 DNA sequence: TGCAGTGCTAGAGACCGGACTAGTTACAATGAGCAGTTCTTC. Encoded protein: CSARDRTSYNEQFF.

The chain uses TRBV15 and TRBJ2-1, with D possibly being TRBD2 (6 bases). CDR3 size: 12 residues. Germline V gene lookup returns CDR1 LNHNV and CDR2 YYDKDF (reference sequence). Trimming removed 1 base from V and 10 bases from J, with 8 bases in between. CDR3 residues: CATSRGGEEQFF. The CDR3 DNA reads as TGTGCCACCAGCAGAGGGGGGGAAGAGCAGTTCTTC.

The chain carries TRBV5-6 and TRBJ1-1; a possible D gene is TRBD1 (6 bases). The CDR3 has 13 amino acids. The ends were cut back, 4 bases at V and 8 bases at J, with 15 bases in the middle. The germline gives CDR1 SGHDT, CDR2 YYEEEE. The CDR3 region has the DNA TGTGCCAGCAGCCTTATATCGGACAGAGAAGCTTTCTTT. Translation gives CASSLISDREAFF.

The V call is TRBV25-1, the J call TRBJ2-7; D might be TRBD2 (5 bases). V was clipped by 9 bases and J by 1 base, with 19 bases between them. The length of the CDR3 is 15 residues. CDR1 is MGHDK, CDR2 SYGVNS, per germline. The CDR3 here is CASRRGSSPSYEQYF. The CDR3 DNA is TGTGCCAGTCGTAGAGGGTCCTCACCGTCCTACGAGCAGTACTTC.

This clonotype was recorded a few times. V usage is TRBV3-1 and J usage is TRBJ2-1; 8 nucleotides line up with TRBD2. The V gene end was trimmed by 1 base and the J gene end by 0 bases; junction bases not matched to a gene: 5. The CDR3 is made up of 17 amino acids. Germline V CDR1 and CDR2: LGHDT, YNNKEL (reference sequence). The CDR3 DNA reads as TGTGCCAGCAGCCAAGCGGCGCTAGCGGGCTCCTACAATGAGCAGTTCTTC. Its protein is CASSQAALAGSYNEQFF.

The sample holds many counts of this clonotype. The chain links TRBV20-1 to TRBJ2-7; D is unclear. CDR3 length equals 12 residues. Germline V gene sequence: CDR1 DFQATT, CDR2 SNEGSKA (reference sequence). Trimming pared 1 base from V and 2 bases from J, leaving 6 bases between. The CDR3 here is CSARGQPYEQYF. In DNA, the CDR3 is TGCAGTGCTAGAGGGCAGCCCTACGAGCAGTACTTC.

This clonotype has only a few counts. The V gene is TRBV4-1, the J gene TRBJ2-2; D remains unclear. The CDR3 contains 16 residues. Germline CDR1 is MGHRA and CDR2 is YSYEKL. Trimming left V 0 bases short and J 6 bases short, with 14 bases between. The CDR3 DNA is TGCGCCAGCAGCCAAGATCTGGGCTTGTCCCCCGGGGAGCTGTTTTTT. Its translation: CASSQDLGLSPGELFF.

This clonotype was recorded a few times. The chain is built from TRBV7-6 and TRBJ2-7; D gene ambiguous. Germline values: CDR1 SGHVS, CDR2 FNYEAQ. Trimming shortened V by 5 bases and J by 0 bases, and 8 bases separated the two germline ends. The length of the CDR3 is 13 residues. Written as DNA, the CDR3 is TGTGCCAGCAGCCCCGTGGCCTCCTACGAGCAGTACTTC. As protein: CASSPVASYEQYF.

This clonotype has at least ten counts. The rearrangement joins TRBV29-1 to TRBJ2-1; 10 bases agree with TRBD2. Trimming removed 2 bases from V and 1 base from J; junction bases left unmatched: 5. This CDR3 is 16 amino acids long. CDR1 and CDR2 from the germline V gene are SQVTM and ANQGSEA. In nucleotides, the CDR3 is TGCAGCGTTGAAATGGCAGCGGGGGGGTCCTACAATGAGCAGTTCTTC. This sequence encodes CSVEMAAGGSYNEQFF.

This clonotype was detected ten times or more. V is TRBV5-1 and J is TRBJ2-5; D possibly corresponds to TRBD1 (5 bases). The germline V gene has CDR1 SGHRS and CDR2 YFSETQ. This CDR3 has 22 residues. V shed 0 bases and J shed 1 base, with 31 bases lying between them. As DNA, the CDR3 is TGCGCCAGCAGCTTGGGGACCCAGGGAACGATCCCGCGATACGAGATCCAAGAGACCCAGTACTTC. Residues: CASSLGTQGTIPRYEIQETQYF. Using reference TRBV5-1 and TRBJ2-5 for the parts outside the CDR3, the full variable domain is KAGVTQTPRYLIKTRGQQVTLSCSPISGHRSVSWYQQTPGQGLQFLFEYFSETQRNKGNFPGRFSGRQFSNSRSEMNVSTLELGDSALYLCASSLGTQGTIPRYEIQETQYFGPGTRLLVL.

This clonotype was seen at least ten times. V and J are TRBV6-2 or TRBV6-3 and TRBJ2-7, with D perhaps matching TRBD2 (5 bases). Germline V gives CDR1 MNHEY, CDR2 SVGEGT. Between the trimmed V and J ends, which lost 0 bases and 1 base, there was a span of 13 bases. This CDR3 has 16 residues. In nucleotides, the CDR3 is TGTGCCAGCAGTTACTCCCCAGCGGTGGGGTCCTACGAGCAGTACTTC. It translates to CASSYSPAVGSYEQYF.

This clonotype was seen at least ten times. The chain is built from TRBV6-1 and TRBJ2-7, with 7 bases that match TRBD1. CDR1 is MNHNS, CDR2 SASEGT, per germline. This CDR3 region has 16 residues. The ends lost 5 bases at V and 3 bases at J; junction bases unmatched: 13. The CDR3 coding sequence is TGTGCCAGCAGTCTAACAGGGGCGATACTCGGCTACGAGCAGTACTTC. Amino acids: CASSLTGAILGYEQYF.

The rearrangement uses TRBV15 and TRBJ2-7, with 8 positions matching TRBD1. The CDR3 contains 16 residues. V lost 5 bases to trimming and J lost 3 bases; unmatched junction nucleotides: 12. Germline lookup yields CDR1 LNHNV and CDR2 YYDKDF (reference sequence). The CDR3 sequence is CATSSKSPGQVYEQYF. CDR3 coding DNA: TGTGCCACCAGCTCCAAGTCCCCGGGACAGGTCTACGAGCAGTACTTC.

This clonotype was counted between two and nine times. The V and J genes are TRBV9 and TRBJ2-2, with TRBD2 matching 8 bases. Trimming took 4 bases from V and 6 from J; bases not matched to a gene: 5. In germline, CDR1 is SGDLS, CDR2 YYNGEE. The CDR3 covers 14 residues. The CDR3 nucleotides are TGTGCCAGCAGCCTGACCGGGGGGGCCGGGGAGCTGTTTTTT. This translates into CASSLTGGAGELFF. Using reference TRBV9 and TRBJ2-2 for the parts outside the CDR3, the full variable domain is DSGVTQTPKHLITATGQRVTLRCSPRSGDLSVYWYQQSLDQGLQFLIQYYNGEERAKGNILERFSAQQFPDLHSELNLSSLELGDSALYFCASSLTGGAGELFFGEGSRLTVL.

The rearrangement joins TRBV13 to TRBJ2-7, with 9 bases fitting TRBD1. J was trimmed by 4 bases and V by 2 bases; bases with no gene match: 6. Germline CDR1 PRHDT, CDR2 FYEKMQ (reference sequence). This CDR3 is built from 15 residues. CDR3 sequence reads: CASSLRQGDWYEQYF. The DNA for the CDR3 is TGTGCCAGCAGCTTAAGACAGGGGGATTGGTACGAGCAGTACTTC. Variable domain in full (rest from reference TRBV13 and TRBJ2-7): AAGVIQSPRHLIKEKRETATLKCYPIPRHDTVYWYQQGPGQDPQFLISFYEKMQSDKGSIPDRFSAQQFSDYHSELNMSSLELGDSALYFCASSLRQGDWYEQYFGPGTRLTVT.

The chain joins TRBV13 to TRBJ2-2; no firm D call. Germline-derived CDR1 and CDR2 are PRHDT and FYEKMQ (reference sequence). The CDR3 length is 13 residues. The V and J ends lost 4 bases and 4 bases respectively, with 7 bases between them. CDR3: CASSSQFTGELFF. Here the CDR3 DNA reads TGTGCCAGCAGCTCCCAATTCACCGGGGAGCTGTTTTTT.

The chain recombines TRBV29-1 with TRBJ1-2; 9 bases map to TRBD1. Germline V CDR1 and CDR2: SQVTM, ANQGSEA. Trimming at V came to 6 bases and at J to 3 bases, leaving 5 bases not matched to a gene. CDR3 length: 13 residues. The DNA of the CDR3 is TGCAGCGTGTGGGACAGGGAGGACTATGGCTACACCTTC. It codes for CSVWDREDYGYTF. Drawing the rest from reference TRBV29-1 and TRBJ1-2, the complete variable domain is SAVISQKPSRDICQRGTSLTIQCQVDSQVTMMFWYRQQPGQSLTLIATANQGSEATYESGFVIDKFPISRPNLTFSTLTVSNMSPEDSSIYLCSVWDREDYGYTFGSGTRLTVV.

A few counts support this clonotype. CDR3 region: CASSLMAVSSYNEQFF. CDR3 DNA: TGCGCCAGCAGCTTGATGGCGGTGAGCTCCTACAATGAGCAGTTCTTC. The chain uses TRBV5-1 and TRBJ2-1, with D hard to call. V was trimmed by 1 base and J by 0 bases, leaving 11 bases between them. The germline CDR1 and CDR2 sequences are SGHRS and YFSETQ. CDR3 length: 16 amino acids. The full variable domain, with the rest looked up from reference TRBV5-1 and TRBJ2-1, is KAGVTQTPRYLIKTRGQQVTLSCSPISGHRSVSWYQQTPGQGLQFLFEYFSETQRNKGNFPGRFSGRQFSNSRSEMNVSTLELGDSALYLCASSLMAVSSYNEQFFGPGTRLTVL.

The V call is TRBV4-2, the J call TRBJ2-5, with D uncertain. V gave up 5 bases and J gave up 3 bases, with 7 bases separating them. The CDR3 loop spans 12 amino acids. Germline CDR1 LGHNA, CDR2 YNFKEQ. CDR3 DNA sequence: TGTGCCAGCAGCGATTTAAAAGAGACCCAGTACTTC. It codes for CASSDLKETQYF.

The rearrangement joins TRBV28 to TRBJ2-3; D might be TRBD1 or TRBD2, each matching 5 bases. Germline CDR1 reads MDHEN; CDR2 reads SYDVKM. The CDR3 covers 16 residues. The V end lost 5 bases, the J end lost 2 bases, and 17 bases lay between the germline ends. The CDR3 DNA follows: TGTGCCAGCAGTAGGATACGGGGACGGTACACAGATACGCAGTATTTT. Amino acids: CASSRIRGRYTDTQYF.

This chain uses TRBV6-2 or TRBV6-3 with TRBJ2-1; D is perhaps TRBD2 (5 bases). The CDR3 is 14 amino acids. Germline V gene sequence: CDR1 MNHEY, CDR2 SVGEGT. V was clipped by 5 bases and J by 7 bases, with 15 bases between them. CDR3 nucleotide sequence: TGTGCCAGCAGTAAACCGGGGATCCCGAATGAGCAGTTCTTC. Residues: CASSKPGIPNEQFF.